One and the same sample provided the 29 T cell receptor beta chains below, sequenced in a study of shared clonotypes between healthy human individuals. Assay used: immunoSEQ multiplex PCR; TCRdb lists only in-frame clones, some missing. Found here are about 1 million clones, around 75% of them singletons; the top ten hold about 1.5%. Input material: memory CD4+ T cells sorted from blood. The subset is: CD45RA-negative fraction. These receptors all come from a man aged 18 to 29 in good health.

This clone was counted at least ten times. The chain joins TRBV10-3 to TRBJ1-3; D gene uncertain. Trimming removed 0 bases at V and 0 bases at J, with 18 bases between. In germline, CDR1 is ENHRY, CDR2 SYGVKD. The CDR3 is 19 residues long. The CDR3 DNA reads as TGTGCCATCAGTGAGTCGGGTTATACTCTTGTTTCCTCTGGAAACACCATATATTTT. It codes for CAISESGYTLVSSGNTIYF.

This chain's CDR3 is CASSPGREGSQPQHF. In DNA form, the CDR3 reads TGTGCCAGCTCACCGGGCAGGGAAGGGAGTCAGCCCCAGCATTTT. V usage is TRBV18 and J usage is TRBJ1-5, with TRBD1 as a possible D gene (5 bases). CDR1 and CDR2 from the germline V gene are KGHSH and LQKENI. With 3 bases removed from V and 6 bases from J, the gap between germline ends came to 15 bases. This CDR3 has 15 residues.

V and J are TRBV13 and TRBJ2-1; 11 bases agree with TRBD2. The CDR3 totals 15 residues. Germline V CDR1 and CDR2: PRHDT, FYEKMQ (reference sequence). Trimming took 5 bases from V and 4 from J; bases not matched to a gene: 4. The CDR3 nucleotides are TGTGCCAGCAGCACCAGACTAGCGGGGTACAATGAGCAGTTCTTC. It encodes CASSTRLAGYNEQFF.

This clone came up once. The J gene is TRBJ1-2, the V gene TRBV25-1; 11 positions agree with TRBD1. CDR3 length: 17 residues. After removal of 1 base from V and 1 base from J, the junction contained 5 bases not matched to a gene. Per the germline V gene, CDR1 is MGHDK and CDR2 is SYGVNS. CDR3 sequence (DNA): TGTGCCAGCAGTGAATCCGGGACAGGGGGATTTAACTATGGCTACACCTTC. Amino acid sequence: CASSESGTGGFNYGYTF.

The chain is built from TRBV6-6 and TRBJ2-2; D not resolved. V lost 3 bases to trimming and J lost 0 bases, with 11 bases between them. The CDR3 covers 16 residues. CDR1 is MNHNY, CDR2 SVGAGI, per germline (reference sequence). DNA of the CDR3: TGTGCCAGCAGTTATTCTTCCGGCACGAACACCGGGGAGCTGTTTTTT. It translates to CASSYSSGTNTGELFF.

This chain joins TRBV10-3 and TRBJ1-5; no firm D call. CDR1 ENHRY and CDR2 SYGVKD come from the germline V gene. This CDR3 has 15 residues. The V end was cut by 2 bases, the J end by 1 base, with 9 bases between. The chain's CDR3 is CAISEGEESNQPQHF. The CDR3 nucleotides are TGTGCCATCAGTGAGGGGGAGGAGAGCAATCAGCCCCAGCATTTT.

CDR3 DNA: TGTGCCTGCGACCCGGGACAGGGGAATTCACCCCTCCACTTT. The encoded protein is CACDPGQGNSPLHF. The V and J genes are TRBV30 and TRBJ1-6, with TRBD1 identical over 10 bases. Losses at the gene ends were 6 bases for V and 7 bases for J; bases not matched to a gene: 6. In germline, CDR1 is GTSNPN, CDR2 SVGIG (reference sequence). This CDR3 spans 14 amino acids.

This chain links TRBV30 with TRBJ1-4, with 7 bases that match TRBD1. The junction had 2 bases not matched to a gene; V was cut back by 3 bases and J by 7 bases. The germline CDR1 and CDR2 sequences are GTSNPN and SVGIG (reference sequence). The CDR3 runs to 12 residues. This CDR3 reads CAWRWDSEKLFF. CDR3 bases: TGTGCCTGGAGGTGGGACAGTGAAAAACTGTTTTTT.

This clone was picked up a small number of times. The gene calls are TRBV5-6 and TRBJ1-2; D is unresolved. The CDR3 loop spans 13 amino acids. Deletions cut 1 base from V and 3 bases from J, with 7 bases between. Germline V CDR1 and CDR2: SGHDT, YYEEEE. The CDR3 DNA follows: TGTGCCAGCAGCTTGCCGCAGGACTATGGCTACACCTTC. Translation: CASSLPQDYGYTF.

This chain joins TRBV19 and TRBJ2-1, with D maybe TRBD2 (7 bases). This CDR3 contains 13 residues. Germline values: CDR1 LNHDA, CDR2 SQIVND (reference sequence). V was shortened by 3 bases and J by 9 bases, with 12 bases between the two germline ends. CDR3 residues: CASSIGGAVEQFF. DNA of the CDR3: TGTGCCAGTAGTATTGGGGGGGCGGTTGAGCAGTTCTTC.

The chain combines TRBV28 with TRBJ1-5; D may be TRBD1 (6 bases). Germline V gene data show CDR1 as MDHEN and CDR2 as SYDVKM. The germline V and J ends were trimmed by 5 bases and 7 bases, with 18 bases remaining between them. The CDR3 length is 15 residues. CDR3 loop: CASSLTPGTQQPQHF. The DNA of the CDR3 is TGTGCCAGCAGTCTGACACCCGGGACACAACAGCCCCAGCATTTT.

The gene calls are TRBV27 and TRBJ2-7; a possible D gene is TRBD2 (6 bases). V lost 5 bases and J lost 4, with 15 bases in between. This CDR3 contains 14 residues. Per germline, CDR1 MNHEY and CDR2 SMNVEV (reference sequence). CDR3 region: CASSQPGLPYEQYF. CDR3 coding DNA: TGTGCCAGCAGTCAGCCGGGACTCCCATACGAGCAGTACTTC.

The rearrangement links TRBV19 to TRBJ2-7, with D possibly TRBD2 on 6 matching bases. CDR3 size: 14 residues. CDR1 LNHDA and CDR2 SQIVND come from the germline V gene (reference sequence). Trimming took 3 bases from V and 0 from J, leaving 9 bases between them. The CDR3 loop reads CASSMGGDSYEQYF. The CDR3 DNA is TGTGCCAGTAGTATGGGGGGAGACTCCTACGAGCAGTACTTC.

With respect to this clone: This may arise from a read error, as a much more abundant clone is one base away. This sequence joins TRBV11-2 and TRBJ2-2, with D maybe TRBD2 (5 bases). The CDR3 runs 12 residues. The V end was cut by 5 bases, the J end by 5 bases, with 6 bases between. Germline CDR1 reads SGHAT; CDR2 reads FQNNGV. The CDR3 coding sequence is TGTGCCAGCAGCCGGAGGACCGGGGAGCTGTTTTTT. Translation: CASSRRTGELFF.

The CDR3 DNA is TGTGCCAGCAGCCCTCGGCAGGGTGTTAGTGAAAAACTGTTTTTT. This sequence encodes CASSPRQGVSEKLFF. This chain uses TRBV28 with TRBJ1-4, with TRBD1 as a possible D gene (5 bases). Germline CDR1 MDHEN, CDR2 SYDVKM. The CDR3 runs to 15 residues. V lost 6 bases, J lost 7 bases, and 18 bases lay in between.

This clone was seen a single time. V is TRBV11-2 and J is TRBJ2-1; D unclear. The V and J ends lost 4 bases and 5 bases respectively, with 9 bases between them. CDR3 length: 13 residues. Germline V gene lookup returns CDR1 SGHAT and CDR2 FQNNGV. CDR3 nucleotides: TGTGCCAGCAGCTCCGGGCCTAACAATGAGCAGTTCTTC. Amino acid sequence: CASSSGPNNEQFF.

The chain carries TRBV28 and TRBJ2-2; no firm D call. Germline CDR1 MDHEN, CDR2 SYDVKM. The length of the CDR3 is 12 residues. V dropped 2 bases and J dropped 5 bases, with 3 bases sitting between them. CDR3 protein: CASSLLTGELFF. CDR3 sequence (DNA): TGTGCCAGCAGTTTACTTACCGGGGAGCTGTTTTTT.

The chain uses TRBV5-6 and TRBJ2-7; D possibly uses TRBD1 or TRBD2 (6 bases each). Germline V gene data show CDR1 as SGHDT and CDR2 as YYEEEE. Trimming cost V 8 bases and J 3 bases, with 9 bases left between them. The length of the CDR3 is 11 residues. The chain's CDR3 is CASRGLYEQYF. DNA of the CDR3: TGTGCCAGTCGGGGGCTCTACGAGCAGTACTTC.

The rearrangement links TRBV6-1 to TRBJ1-3; D ambiguous. V was clipped by 7 bases and J by 2 bases, with 9 bases between them. The CDR3 has 13 residues. The germline V gene encodes CDR1 MNHNS and CDR2 SASEGT. This CDR3 is CASTLGTGNTIYF. In nucleotides, the CDR3 is TGTGCCAGCACGCTAGGGACTGGAAACACCATATATTTT.

This chain joins TRBV27 and TRBJ1-5; D might be TRBD1 (5 bases). V dropped 4 bases and J dropped 6 bases, with 13 bases sitting between them. Germline values: CDR1 MNHEY, CDR2 SMNVEV (reference sequence). This CDR3 has 14 residues. The CDR3 nucleotides are TGTGCCAGCAGTTACCAGGGCGGGGGTCAGCCCCAGCATTTT. Protein product: CASSYQGGGQPQHF.

To note about this clone: The identical CDR3 is also encoded by other nucleotide sequences in the sample. The chain is built from TRBV10-3 and TRBJ1-2, with TRBD1 matching 7 bases. V shed 7 bases, J shed 5 bases, and the junction held 7 bases outside the gene matches. This CDR3 is built from 13 residues. Germline values: CDR1 ENHRY, CDR2 SYGVKD. CDR3 nucleotides: TGTGCCATCACCGAGGACAGGAATTATGGCTACACCTTC. Translating gives CAITEDRNYGYTF.

This clone was seen repeatedly, ten times or more. The chain joins TRBV4-3 to TRBJ2-6; maybe TRBD1 (6 bases). V lost 0 bases, J lost 0 bases, and 9 bases lay in between. The CDR3 spans 17 residues. From germline, CDR1 is LGHNA and CDR2 YSLEER. CDR3 protein: CASSQDGDNSGANVLTF. In DNA, the CDR3 is TGCGCCAGCAGCCAAGATGGGGACAACTCTGGGGCCAACGTCCTGACTTTC.

This clone was seen a handful of times. V usage is TRBV5-6 and J usage is TRBJ2-5; 9 nucleotides match TRBD2. The CDR3 is 17 amino acids. After removal of 3 bases from V and 0 bases from J, the junction contained 9 bases not matched to a gene. Per germline, CDR1 SGHDT and CDR2 YYEEEE. The CDR3 DNA reads as TGTGCCAGCAGCTACCTGGGGCTAGCGGGGTACCAAGAGACCCAGTACTTC. Translated, it gives CASSYLGLAGYQETQYF.

The J gene is TRBJ1-2, the V gene TRBV28; a possible D gene is TRBD1 (5 bases). Trimming took 6 bases from V and 8 from J, leaving 16 bases between them. Per the germline V gene, CDR1 is MDHEN and CDR2 is SYDVKM. The CDR3 sequence is 13 residues long. CDR3 protein: CASSPAQGRGYTF. The CDR3 nucleotides are TGTGCCAGCAGCCCCGCGCAGGGCCGCGGCTACACCTTC.

In DNA, the CDR3 is TGTGCCAGCAGCGCGACAGGGGGATCTAATGAAAAACTGTTTTTT. Its protein product is CASSATGGSNEKLFF. The rearrangement uses TRBV7-9 and TRBJ1-4; TRBD1 matches 9 bases. The CDR3 loop spans 15 amino acids. The trim removed 5 bases at V and 3 bases at J, leaving 4 bases unmatched. Germline CDR1 reads SEHNR; CDR2 reads FQNEAQ (reference sequence).

In nucleotides, the CDR3 is TGTGCCAGCAGCGCGGGACGGACTTACGAGCAGTACTTC. It encodes CASSAGRTYEQYF. V and J are TRBV13 and TRBJ2-7; D possibly corresponds to TRBD2 (6 bases). V was cut by 5 bases and J by 4 bases, with 12 bases left in between. CDR3 length equals 13 residues. Germline V lookup: CDR1 PRHDT, CDR2 FYEKMQ (reference sequence).

The chain recombines TRBV2 with TRBJ1-6, with a possible D match to TRBD1 (6 bases). The CDR3 totals 16 residues. Germline CDR1 SNHLY, CDR2 FYNNEI. Trimming stripped 6 bases from V and 1 base from J, with 13 bases between. CDR3 residues: CASSRSGASYNSPLHF. The CDR3 DNA follows: TGTGCCAGCAGCCGTTCAGGGGCGTCCTATAATTCACCCCTCCACTTT. The full variable domain, in which reference TRBV2 and TRBJ1-6 provide the parts outside the CDR3, is EPEVTQTPSHQVTQMGQEVILRCVPISNHLYFYWYRQILGQKVEFLVSFYNNEISEKSEIFDDQFSVERPDGSNFTLKIRSTKLEDSAMYFCASSRSGASYNSPLHFGNGTRLTVT.

Comments on this clone: Other DNA sequences in the sample encode the same CDR3. The CDR3, as DNA: TGCGCCAGCAGCTTGGAGGGAGCATCCTACGAGCAGTACTTC. Translating gives CASSLEGASYEQYF. This sequence joins TRBV5-1 and TRBJ2-7; maybe TRBD2 (5 bases). V lost 0 bases and J 1 base, leaving 8 bases between the germline ends. Germline CDR1 and CDR2: SGHRS and YFSETQ. The CDR3 has 14 residues.

The rearrangement links TRBV5-5 to TRBJ1-5; D gene unclear. Germline loops: CDR1 SGHKS, CDR2 YYEKEE (reference sequence). V gave up 1 base and J gave up 6 bases, with 14 bases separating them. The CDR3 has 15 residues. This CDR3 is CASSLIGEGSQPQHF. The CDR3 DNA reads TGTGCCAGCAGCTTGATCGGGGAAGGGAGTCAGCCCCAGCATTTT.